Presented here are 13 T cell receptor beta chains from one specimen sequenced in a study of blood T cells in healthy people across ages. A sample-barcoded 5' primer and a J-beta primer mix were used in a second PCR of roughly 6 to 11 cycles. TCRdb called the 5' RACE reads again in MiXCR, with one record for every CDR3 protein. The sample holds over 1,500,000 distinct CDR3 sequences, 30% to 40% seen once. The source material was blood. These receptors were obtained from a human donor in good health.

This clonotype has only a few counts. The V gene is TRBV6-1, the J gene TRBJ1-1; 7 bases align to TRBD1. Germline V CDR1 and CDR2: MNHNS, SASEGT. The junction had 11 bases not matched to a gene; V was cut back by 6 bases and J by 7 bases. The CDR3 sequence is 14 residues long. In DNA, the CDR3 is TGTGCCAGCAGGGAACAGGGGTCTGGGGTTGAAGCTTTCTTT. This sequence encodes CASREQGSGVEAFF.

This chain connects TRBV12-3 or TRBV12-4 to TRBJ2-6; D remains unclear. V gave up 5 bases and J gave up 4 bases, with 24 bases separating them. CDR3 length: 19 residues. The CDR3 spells CASSNTFEAYSVGANVLTF. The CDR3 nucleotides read TGTGCCAGCAGTAACACCTTCGAGGCGTATTCGGTAGGGGCCAACGTCCTGACTTTC.

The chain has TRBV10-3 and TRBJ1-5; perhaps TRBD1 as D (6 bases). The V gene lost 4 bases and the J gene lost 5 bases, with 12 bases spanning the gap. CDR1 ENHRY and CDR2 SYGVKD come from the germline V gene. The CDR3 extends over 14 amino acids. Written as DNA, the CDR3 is TGTGCCATCAGTGTGGGGGCTAAAGATCAGCCCCAGCATTTT. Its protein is CAISVGAKDQPQHF.

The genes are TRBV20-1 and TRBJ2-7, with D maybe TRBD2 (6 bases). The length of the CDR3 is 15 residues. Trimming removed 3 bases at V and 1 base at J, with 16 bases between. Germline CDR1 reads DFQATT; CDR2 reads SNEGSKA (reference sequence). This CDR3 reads CSARWPGDSSYEQYF. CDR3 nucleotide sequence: TGCAGTGCTAGGTGGCCCGGGGACTCATCCTACGAGCAGTACTTC.

The CDR3 spells CASSYALARHAAKNIQYF. CDR3 sequence (DNA): TGTGCCAGCAGTTACGCGCTAGCGAGGCATGCGGCCAAAAACATTCAGTACTTC. The rearrangement uses TRBV6-2 or TRBV6-3 and TRBJ2-4; weak D call: TRBD2 (6 bases). Trimming took off 2 bases at V and 1 base at J, with 18 bases between the two ends. Germline V gene sequence: CDR1 MNHEY, CDR2 SVGEGT. There are 18 residues in the CDR3.

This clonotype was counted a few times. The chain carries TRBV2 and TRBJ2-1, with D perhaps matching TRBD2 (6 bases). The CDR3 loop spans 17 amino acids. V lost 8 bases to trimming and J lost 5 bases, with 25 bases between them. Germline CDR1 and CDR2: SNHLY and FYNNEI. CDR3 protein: CASLGGSGRGLDNEQFF. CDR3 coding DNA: TGTGCCAGCCTGGGGGGTTCCGGACGGGGTTTAGACAATGAGCAGTTCTTC. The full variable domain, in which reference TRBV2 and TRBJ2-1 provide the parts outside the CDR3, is EPEVTQTPSHQVTQMGQEVILRCVPISNHLYFYWYRQILGQKVEFLVSFYNNEISEKSEIFDDQFSVERPDGSNFTLKIRSTKLEDSAMYFCASLGGSGRGLDNEQFFGPGTRLTVL.

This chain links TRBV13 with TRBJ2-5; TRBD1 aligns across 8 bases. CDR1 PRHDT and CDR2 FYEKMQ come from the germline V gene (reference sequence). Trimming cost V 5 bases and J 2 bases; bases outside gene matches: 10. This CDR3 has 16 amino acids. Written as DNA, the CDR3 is TGTGCCAGCAGCCAAACAACGACAGGGGAGCAAGAGACCCAGTACTTC. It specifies CASSQTTTGEQETQYF.

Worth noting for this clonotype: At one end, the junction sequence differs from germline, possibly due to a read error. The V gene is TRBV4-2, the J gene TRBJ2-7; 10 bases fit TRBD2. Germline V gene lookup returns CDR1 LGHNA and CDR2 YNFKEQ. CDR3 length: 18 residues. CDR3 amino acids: CASSQAASLAGVAYERYF. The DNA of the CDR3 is TGTGCCAGCAGCCAAGCGGCCAGCCTAGCGGGGGTTGCCTACGAGCGGTACTTC.

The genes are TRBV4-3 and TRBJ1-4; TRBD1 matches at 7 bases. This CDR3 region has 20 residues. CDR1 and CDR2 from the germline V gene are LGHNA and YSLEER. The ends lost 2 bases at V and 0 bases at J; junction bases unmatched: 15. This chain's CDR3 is CASSQLFRDSPFATNEKLFF. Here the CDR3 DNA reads TGCGCCAGCAGCCAACTCTTCCGGGACAGTCCTTTTGCAACTAATGAAAAACTGTTTTTT.

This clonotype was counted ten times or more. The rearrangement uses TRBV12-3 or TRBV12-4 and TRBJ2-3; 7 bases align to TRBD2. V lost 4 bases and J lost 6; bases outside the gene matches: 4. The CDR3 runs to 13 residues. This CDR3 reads CASSSPGRDTQYF. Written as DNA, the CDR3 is TGTGCCAGCAGTTCTCCCGGGAGGGATACGCAGTATTTT.

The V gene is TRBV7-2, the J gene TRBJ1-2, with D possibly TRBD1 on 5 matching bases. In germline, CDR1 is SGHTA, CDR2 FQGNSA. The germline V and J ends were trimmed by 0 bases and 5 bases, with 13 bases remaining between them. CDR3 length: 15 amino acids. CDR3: CASSLAPAQGYGYTF. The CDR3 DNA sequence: TGTGCCAGCAGCTTAGCCCCAGCTCAGGGTTATGGCTACACCTTC.

CDR3 coding DNA: TGTGCCAGCAGCCCTTCCCTCGACATCACCAATGAGCAGTTCTTC. Its translation: CASSPSLDITNEQFF. The gene calls are TRBV7-9 and TRBJ2-1; D unclear. CDR1 is SEHNR and CDR2 is FQNEAQ in the germline V gene (reference sequence). V shed 5 bases and J shed 6 bases, with 17 bases lying between them. The CDR3 runs to 15 residues.

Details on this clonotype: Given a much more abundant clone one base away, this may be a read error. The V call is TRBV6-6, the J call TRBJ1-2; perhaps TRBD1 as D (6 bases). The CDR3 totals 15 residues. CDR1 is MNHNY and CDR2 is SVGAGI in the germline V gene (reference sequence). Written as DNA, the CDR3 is TGTGTCAGCAGTTACTCGATTGGACAGAACTATGGCTACACCTTC. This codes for CVSSYSIGQNYGYTF.